This T cell receptor beta chain was captured in a study of shared clonotypes between healthy human individuals. The study's findings and limits: Donor clonotype sharing was expected to depend on sequencing depth. Generation probabilities were higher for clonotypes shared across all four sorted-subset donors than for unshared ones.

The germline V gene has CDR1 SQVTM and CDR2 ANQGSEA. CDR3 length: 13 residues. V was pared by 6 bases and J by 1 base, with 5 bases of the junction left unmatched. The assay was immunoSEQ multiplex PCR, and TCRdb's table has in-frame clones only and misses some. The sample yields approximately 1,500,000 clones, around 98% seen once. Note on this clone: What it recognizes is unknown.

The chain combines TRBV29-1 with TRBJ1-1; the match to TRBD1 covers 7 bases. The TCR originated in a man aged 30 to 45 in good health. The source material was naive CD4+ T cells sorted from blood. Subset given: CD45RA+ positively selected. In nucleotides, the CDR3 is TGCAGCGTGGCGGGACAGAAGAACACTGAAGCTTTCTTT. Translating it yields CSVAGQKNTEAFF.